This T cell receptor beta chain was retrieved from a study of T cell responses to AZD1222 COVID-19 vaccine. General study results and limits: Only a handful of AZD1222 recipients tested seropositive at baseline. The breadth and depth of Spike-specific TCRs increased once two AZD1222 doses had been given. Donors in the cohort were predominantly white British and more often female, and clonal diversity was possibly underestimated. Every sample of the repertoires postdated the peak T cell response.

With respect to this clone: Its antigen is unknown.

TCRdb's table, derived via immunoSEQ multiplex PCR, lists solely in-frame clones and lacks some. The table includes roughly 85,000 clones, roughly 90% detected once. The CDR3 sequence is 14 residues long. V gave up 7 bases and J gave up 5 bases, with 15 bases separating them. Germline V gene lookup returns CDR1 LNHDA and CDR2 SQIVND (reference sequence). The source material was peripheral blood, sampled on day 0 of MenACWY control vaccination. The clonotype comes from an adult in good health. The chain uses TRBV19 and TRBJ1-5; D gene unclear. CDR3 bases: TGTGCCAGTAATACAGAAACTCGGTATCAGCCCCAGCATTTT. Amino acid sequence: CASNTETRYQPQHF.